Below are 24 T cell receptor beta chains sequenced from a single sample in a study of pediatric ulcerative colitis. Assay used: immunoSEQ multiplex PCR; TCRdb lists only in-frame clones, some missing. This sample has tens of thousands of clones, with around 76% found just once. The rectum was sampled with one to two pinch biopsies at colonoscopy. The sequencing input was gut tissue. All receptors come from a girl between 5 and 17 years old with moderate ulcerative colitis.

Only a few counts were recorded for this clone. This chain uses TRBV5-4 with TRBJ1-1; no clear D gene. The length of the CDR3 is 16 residues. CDR1 is SGHNT, CDR2 YYREEE, per germline (reference sequence). V lost 0 bases and J lost 2, with 14 bases in between. CDR3 amino acids: CASSLEPRTFNTEAFF. The CDR3 region has the DNA TGTGCCAGCAGCTTGGAGCCCCGAACATTCAACACTGAAGCTTTCTTT.

This chain uses TRBV18 with TRBJ1-3; perhaps TRBD1 as D (5 bases). The CDR3 sequence is 16 residues long. Germline V gene lookup returns CDR1 KGHSH and CDR2 LQKENI. V lost 1 base to trimming and J lost 0 bases, with 10 bases between them. The CDR3 here is CASSPLGVDSGNTIYF. CDR3 coding DNA: TGTGCCAGCTCACCACTGGGGGTGGACTCTGGAAACACCATATATTTT.

The chain joins TRBV30 to TRBJ1-2; D is undetermined. With 0 bases removed from V and 8 bases from J, the gap between germline ends came to 10 bases. The CDR3 is 12 residues long. Germline V gene lookup returns CDR1 GTSNPN and CDR2 SVGIG (reference sequence). In nucleotides, the CDR3 is TGTGCCTGGAGTGTATTCCCCCAGGGCTACACCTTC. This codes for CAWSVFPQGYTF.

This chain connects TRBV27 to TRBJ2-7; TRBD1 aligns across 8 bases. The CDR3 has 14 residues. Trimming at V came to 1 base and at J to 3 bases, leaving 2 bases not matched to a gene. CDR1 and CDR2 from the germline V gene are MNHEY and SMNVEV (reference sequence). In nucleotides, the CDR3 is TGTGCCAGCAGTTTATTAGACAGGGGCTACGAGCAGTACTTC. This translates into CASSLLDRGYEQYF.

The genes are TRBV6-1 and TRBJ2-4; 10 nucleotides align to TRBD1. This CDR3 spans 13 amino acids. J lost 7 bases, V lost 4 bases, and 1 base had no gene match. Germline V gene data show CDR1 as MNHNS and CDR2 as SASEGT. CDR3 sequence (DNA): TGTGCCAGCAGTGGGGACAGGGGCAACATTCAGTACTTC. Amino acid sequence: CASSGDRGNIQYF.

The chain has TRBV5-1 and TRBJ1-1; 7 nucleotides agree with TRBD1. The CDR3 consists of 13 residues. Looked up from germline, CDR1 is SGHRS and CDR2 is YFSETQ. After removal of 9 bases from V and 8 bases from J, the junction contained 13 bases not matched to a gene. The CDR3 loop is CATALSGTEEAFF. CDR3 bases: TGCGCCACCGCCCTTTCCGGGACAGAAGAAGCTTTCTTT.

The rearrangement joins TRBV6-8 to TRBJ2-3; 9 nucleotides align to TRBD2. Trimming at V came to 6 bases and at J to 0 bases, leaving 4 bases not matched to a gene. The CDR3 length is 15 residues. Germline V gene data show CDR1 as MNHGY and CDR2 as SAAAGT. The CDR3 nucleotides are TGTGCCAGCAGACCCCTAGCGGGGAGCACAGATACGCAGTATTTT. As protein: CASRPLAGSTDTQYF.

The gene calls are TRBV30 and TRBJ1-5, with 9 nucleotides matching TRBD1. Unmatched junction bases numbered 16, after V lost 3 bases and J lost 7 bases. CDR3 length: 17 residues. Germline loops: CDR1 GTSNPN, CDR2 SVGIG (reference sequence). CDR3 sequence: CAWSPPRRDRDSQPQHF. DNA for the CDR3: TGTGCCTGGAGCCCTCCCCGTCGGGACAGGGATTCGCAGCCCCAGCATTTT.

V gene TRBV27 combines with J gene TRBJ2-2; unclear D gene. Looked up from germline, CDR1 is MNHEY and CDR2 is SMNVEV (reference sequence). V was clipped by 3 bases and J by 1 base, with 3 bases between them. The CDR3 consists of 13 residues. The CDR3: CASSFGNTGELFF. As DNA, the CDR3 is TGTGCCAGCAGTTTTGGGAACACCGGGGAGCTGTTTTTT.

The V gene is TRBV18, the J gene TRBJ1-6, with no clear D. This CDR3 comprises 15 residues. The V gene's germline CDR1 is KGHSH and CDR2 LQKENI. V dropped 1 base and J dropped 10 bases, with 14 bases sitting between them. The CDR3 here is CASSPRQGNGSPLHF. The DNA of the CDR3 is TGTGCCAGCTCACCACGGCAAGGAAACGGGTCACCCCTCCACTTT.

This chain joins TRBV4-3 and TRBJ1-6, with TRBD1 matching 9 bases. This CDR3 region has 16 residues. Germline trimming cut 0 bases from V and 7 bases from J; bases unmatched to any gene: 4. Germline V CDR1 and CDR2: LGHNA, YSLEER. The CDR3 reads CASSQDLDRGNSPLHF. The CDR3 coding sequence is TGCGCCAGCAGCCAAGATTTAGACAGGGGGAATTCACCCCTCCACTTT.

This clone was picked up a small number of times. The genes are TRBV7-8 and TRBJ2-1; D may be TRBD2 (7 bases). The V end lost 4 bases, the J end lost 4 bases, and 14 bases lay between the germline ends. The CDR3 extends over 15 amino acids. From germline, CDR1 is SGHVS and CDR2 FQNEAQ. The CDR3 protein is CASSSRGREYNEQFF. In DNA form, the CDR3 reads TGTGCCAGCAGCTCGAGGGGGAGGGAATACAATGAGCAGTTCTTC.

This clone occurred once. The chain recombines TRBV18 with TRBJ2-1; 13 positions match TRBD2. The CDR3 runs to 14 residues. Germline V lookup: CDR1 KGHSH, CDR2 LQKENI. With V trimmed by 6 bases and J by 5 bases, 1 base remained unmatched. The DNA of the CDR3 is TGTGCCAGCTCTGGGACTAGCGGGAACAATGAGCAGTTCTTC. Amino acids: CASSGTSGNNEQFF.

The chain employs TRBV5-6 and TRBJ1-1; D remains unclear. V was pared by 7 bases and J by 4 bases, with 8 bases between. The CDR3 runs 11 residues. The V gene's germline CDR1 is SGHDT and CDR2 YYEEEE. The CDR3 DNA reads as TGTGCCAGCCCCGGCTTCACTGAAGCTTTCTTT. This translates into CASPGFTEAFF.

The chain combines TRBV30 with TRBJ2-1; D gene unclear. Trimming cost V 2 bases and J 6 bases, with 14 bases left between them. The CDR3 is 14 residues long. Per germline, CDR1 GTSNPN and CDR2 SVGIG (reference sequence). The CDR3 is CAWSISRQINEQFF. The CDR3 DNA sequence: TGTGCCTGGAGTATCAGCAGGCAAATCAATGAGCAGTTCTTC.

This clone was counted between two and nine times. This rearrangement joins TRBV7-2 to TRBJ1-6, with a tentative D call TRBD1 (5 bases). Germline V gene lookup returns CDR1 SGHTA and CDR2 FQGNSA. CDR3 length: 13 residues. V was shortened by 1 base and J by 9 bases, with 7 bases between the two germline ends. The CDR3 DNA is TGTGCCAGCAGCTTAGTCGGGGGTTCACCCCTCCACTTT. It encodes CASSLVGGSPLHF.

The rearrangement links TRBV5-1 to TRBJ2-4; D unresolved. The germline V gene has CDR1 SGHRS and CDR2 YFSETQ. CDR3 length: 17 amino acids. Between the trimmed V and J ends, which lost 1 base and 0 bases, there was a span of 14 bases. The CDR3 region has the DNA TGCGCCAGCAGCTTGCCCAAGTCCGACGGAGCCAAAAACATTCAGTACTTC. Translation: CASSLPKSDGAKNIQYF. Together with reference TRBV5-1 and TRBJ2-4, the CDR3 gives the full variable domain: KAGVTQTPRYLIKTRGQQVTLSCSPISGHRSVSWYQQTPGQGLQFLFEYFSETQRNKGNFPGRFSGRQFSNSRSEMNVSTLELGDSALYLCASSLPKSDGAKNIQYFGAGTRLSVL.

This clone is categorized as medium-sized (0.01 to 0.1%). The V and J genes are TRBV6-5 and TRBJ1-2, with 12 bases fitting TRBD1. This CDR3 has 13 residues. The germline CDR1 and CDR2 sequences are MNHEY and SVGAGI. The ends lost 4 bases at V and 8 bases at J; junction bases unmatched: 2. The CDR3 region has the DNA TGTGCCAGCAGTTCCGGGACAGGGGGCGGCTACACCTTC. Translating it yields CASSSGTGGGYTF.

This clone was seen only a few times. The V call is TRBV20-1, the J call TRBJ1-2; D remains ambiguous. Trimming cost V 6 bases and J 4 bases, with 9 bases left between them. The germline V gene encodes CDR1 DFQATT and CDR2 SNEGSKA (reference sequence). The CDR3 extends over 11 amino acids. The CDR3 here is CSAGPGYGYTF. The CDR3 coding sequence is TGCAGTGCCGGGCCGGGCTATGGCTACACCTTC.

The rearrangement links TRBV19 to TRBJ2-1, with no clear D. CDR1 and CDR2 from the germline V gene are LNHDA and SQIVND (reference sequence). Trimming removed 5 bases from V and 0 bases from J, with 11 bases in between. This CDR3 spans 15 amino acids. CDR3 amino acids: CASSWGGNSYNEQFF. Written as DNA, the CDR3 is TGTGCCAGTAGTTGGGGTGGCAACTCCTACAATGAGCAGTTCTTC.

The genes are TRBV27 and TRBJ2-7, with D hard to call. CDR1 and CDR2 (germline): MNHEY, SMNVEV (reference sequence). V was cut by 3 bases and J by 5 bases, with 8 bases left in between. The CDR3 covers 12 residues. CDR3 sequence (DNA): TGTGCCAGCAGTTTGATAGGGAACGAGCAGTACTTC. Protein product: CASSLIGNEQYF.

This CDR3 is CASSDRGVGNEQFF. The CDR3 DNA follows: TGCGCCAGCAGTGACAGGGGAGTAGGGAATGAGCAGTTCTTC. The gene calls are TRBV10-1 and TRBJ2-1; tentatively, D is TRBD1 (6 bases). V dropped 3 bases and J dropped 7 bases, with 13 bases sitting between them. Germline V gene sequence: CDR1 WNHNN, CDR2 SYGVQD (reference sequence). This CDR3 region has 14 residues.

The V call is TRBV6-5, the J call TRBJ2-1, with D maybe TRBD2 (5 bases). This CDR3 is 15 amino acids long. V lost 6 bases and J 9 bases, leaving 21 bases between the germline ends. Looked up from germline, CDR1 is MNHEY and CDR2 is SVGAGI. Here the CDR3 reads CASSPPGGSYREQFF. CDR3 DNA sequence: TGTGCCAGCAGCCCACCGGGCGGGTCCTATCGTGAGCAGTTCTTC.

V gene TRBV5-1 combines with J gene TRBJ2-7, with TRBD2 matching 8 bases. Germline CDR1 is SGHRS and CDR2 is YFSETQ. V shed 5 bases and J 0 bases; nucleotides not matched to a gene: 10. The CDR3 extends over 16 amino acids. This CDR3 is CASSTQPAGASYEQYF. For the CDR3, the DNA is TGCGCCAGCAGTACCCAACCAGCGGGGGCCTCCTACGAGCAGTACTTC.